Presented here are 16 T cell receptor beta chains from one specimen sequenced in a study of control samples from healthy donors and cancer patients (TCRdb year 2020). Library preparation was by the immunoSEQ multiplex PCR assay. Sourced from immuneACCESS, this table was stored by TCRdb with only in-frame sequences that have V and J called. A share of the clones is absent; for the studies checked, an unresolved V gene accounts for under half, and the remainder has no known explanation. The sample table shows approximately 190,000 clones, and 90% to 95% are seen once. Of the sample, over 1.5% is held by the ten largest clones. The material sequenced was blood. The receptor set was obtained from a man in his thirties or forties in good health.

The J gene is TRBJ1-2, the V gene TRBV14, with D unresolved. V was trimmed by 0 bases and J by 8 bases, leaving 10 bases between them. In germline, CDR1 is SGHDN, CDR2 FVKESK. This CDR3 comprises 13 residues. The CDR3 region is CASSQDLVGGYTF. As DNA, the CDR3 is TGTGCCAGCAGCCAAGATTTGGTGGGGGGCTACACCTTC.

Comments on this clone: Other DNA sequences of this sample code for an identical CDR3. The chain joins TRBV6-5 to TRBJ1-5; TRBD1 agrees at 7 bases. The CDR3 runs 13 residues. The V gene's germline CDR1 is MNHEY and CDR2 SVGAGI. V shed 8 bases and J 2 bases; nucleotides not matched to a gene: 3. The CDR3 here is CASRQGGNQPQHF. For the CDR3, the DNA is TGTGCCAGCCGACAGGGTGGCAATCAGCCCCAGCATTTT.

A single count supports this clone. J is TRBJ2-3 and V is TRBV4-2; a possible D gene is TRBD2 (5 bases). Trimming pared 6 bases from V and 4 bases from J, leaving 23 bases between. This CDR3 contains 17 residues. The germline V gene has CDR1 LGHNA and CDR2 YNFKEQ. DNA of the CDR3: TGTGCCAGCAGTACTGGAAATGAGGGTGCCTTAGCAGATACGCAGTATTTT. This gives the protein CASSTGNEGALADTQYF.

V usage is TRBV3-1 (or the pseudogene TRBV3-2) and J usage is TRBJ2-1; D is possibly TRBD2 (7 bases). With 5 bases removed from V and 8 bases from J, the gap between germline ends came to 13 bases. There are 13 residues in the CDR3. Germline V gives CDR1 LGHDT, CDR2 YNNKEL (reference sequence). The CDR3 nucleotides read TGTGCCAGCAGCAGGGGGGGGGCGGATGAGCAGTTCTTC. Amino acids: CASSRGGADEQFF.

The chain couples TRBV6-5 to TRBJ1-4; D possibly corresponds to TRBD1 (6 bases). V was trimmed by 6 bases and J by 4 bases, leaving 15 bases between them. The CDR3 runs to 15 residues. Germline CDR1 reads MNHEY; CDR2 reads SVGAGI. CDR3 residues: CASRNSGVYNEKLFF. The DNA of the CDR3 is TGTGCCAGCAGGAACTCAGGGGTATATAATGAAAAACTGTTTTTT.

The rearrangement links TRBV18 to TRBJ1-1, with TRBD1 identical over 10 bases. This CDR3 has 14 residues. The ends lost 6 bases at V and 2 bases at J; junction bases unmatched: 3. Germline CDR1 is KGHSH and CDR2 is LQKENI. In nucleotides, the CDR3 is TGTGCCAGCTCGCGACAGGGGGCAAACACTGAAGCTTTCTTT. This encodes CASSRQGANTEAFF.

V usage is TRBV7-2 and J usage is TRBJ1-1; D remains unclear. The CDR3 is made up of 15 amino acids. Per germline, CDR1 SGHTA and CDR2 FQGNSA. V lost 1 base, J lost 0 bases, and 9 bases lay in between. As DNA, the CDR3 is TGTGCCAGCAGCTTAGATCCCGAAGTGAACACTGAAGCTTTCTTT. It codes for CASSLDPEVNTEAFF.

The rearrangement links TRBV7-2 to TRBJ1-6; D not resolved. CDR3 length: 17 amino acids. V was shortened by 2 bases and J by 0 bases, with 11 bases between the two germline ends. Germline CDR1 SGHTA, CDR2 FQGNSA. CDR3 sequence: CASSLQFGSSYNSPLHF. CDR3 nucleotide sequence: TGTGCCAGCAGCTTACAGTTTGGGAGCTCCTATAATTCACCCCTCCACTTT.

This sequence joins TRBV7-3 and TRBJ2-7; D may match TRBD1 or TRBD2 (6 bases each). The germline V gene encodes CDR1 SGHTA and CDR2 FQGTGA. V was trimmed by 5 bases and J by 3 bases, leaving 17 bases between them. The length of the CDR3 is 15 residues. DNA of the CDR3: TGTGCCAGCAGCCCAACAGGGTGGGGGGACTACGAGCAGTACTTC. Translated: CASSPTGWGDYEQYF.

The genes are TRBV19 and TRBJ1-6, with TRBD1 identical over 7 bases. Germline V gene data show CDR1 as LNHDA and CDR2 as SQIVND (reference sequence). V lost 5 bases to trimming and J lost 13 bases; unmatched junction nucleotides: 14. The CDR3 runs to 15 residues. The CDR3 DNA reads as TGTGCCAGTAGTGAGGACAGGCGAGCGGTTGGGCCCCTCCACTTT. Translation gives CASSEDRRAVGPLHF.

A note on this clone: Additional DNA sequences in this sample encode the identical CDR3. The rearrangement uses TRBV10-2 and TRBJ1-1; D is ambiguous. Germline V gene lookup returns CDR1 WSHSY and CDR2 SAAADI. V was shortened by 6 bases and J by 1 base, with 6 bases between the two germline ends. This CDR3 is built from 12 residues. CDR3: CASREGNTEAFF. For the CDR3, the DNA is TGCGCCAGCAGGGAGGGGAACACTGAAGCTTTCTTT.

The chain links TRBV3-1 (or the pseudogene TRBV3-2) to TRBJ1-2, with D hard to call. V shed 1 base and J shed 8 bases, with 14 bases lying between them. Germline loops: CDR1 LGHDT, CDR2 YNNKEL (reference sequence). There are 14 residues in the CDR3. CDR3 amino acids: CASSQGPSSLGYTF. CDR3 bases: TGTGCCAGCAGCCAAGGACCCTCGTCGTTGGGCTACACCTTC.

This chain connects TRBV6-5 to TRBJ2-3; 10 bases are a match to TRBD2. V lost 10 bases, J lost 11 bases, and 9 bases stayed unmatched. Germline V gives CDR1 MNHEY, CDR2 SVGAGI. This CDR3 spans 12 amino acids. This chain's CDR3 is CATLSGGGGQYF. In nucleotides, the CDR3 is TGTGCCACCCTCAGCGGGGGGGGAGGGCAGTATTTT.

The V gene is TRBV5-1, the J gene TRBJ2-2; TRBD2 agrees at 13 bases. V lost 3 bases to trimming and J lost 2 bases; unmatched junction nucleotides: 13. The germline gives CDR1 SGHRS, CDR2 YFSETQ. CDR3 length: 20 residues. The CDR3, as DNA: TGCGCCAGCAGCTGGACCTTCCGACTAGCGGGGGGACGTAACACCGGGGAGCTGTTTTTT. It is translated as CASSWTFRLAGGRNTGELFF.

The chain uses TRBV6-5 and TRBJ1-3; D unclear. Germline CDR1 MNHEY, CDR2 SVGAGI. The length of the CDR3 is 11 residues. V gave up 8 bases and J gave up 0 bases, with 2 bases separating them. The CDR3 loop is CASRSGNTIYF. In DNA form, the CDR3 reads TGTGCCAGCCGCTCTGGAAACACCATATATTTT.

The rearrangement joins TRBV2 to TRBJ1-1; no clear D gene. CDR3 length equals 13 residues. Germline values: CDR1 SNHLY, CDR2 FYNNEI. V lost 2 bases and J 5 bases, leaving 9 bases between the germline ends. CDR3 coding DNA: TGTGCCAGCAGTGAATATAGTTTGACTGAAGCTTTCTTT. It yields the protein CASSEYSLTEAFF.